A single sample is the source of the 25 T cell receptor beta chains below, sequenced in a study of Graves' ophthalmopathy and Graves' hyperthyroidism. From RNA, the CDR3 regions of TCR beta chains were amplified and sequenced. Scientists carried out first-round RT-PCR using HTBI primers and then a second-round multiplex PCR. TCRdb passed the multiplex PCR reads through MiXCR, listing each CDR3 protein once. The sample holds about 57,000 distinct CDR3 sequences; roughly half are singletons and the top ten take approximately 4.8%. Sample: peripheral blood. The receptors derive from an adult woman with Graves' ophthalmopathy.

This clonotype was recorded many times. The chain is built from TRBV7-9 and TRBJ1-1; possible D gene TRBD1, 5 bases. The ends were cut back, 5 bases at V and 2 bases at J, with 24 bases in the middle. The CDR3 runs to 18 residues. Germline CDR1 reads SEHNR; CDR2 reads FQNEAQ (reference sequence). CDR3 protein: CASSLWGDTGLKNTEAFF. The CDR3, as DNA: TGTGCCAGCAGCCTGTGGGGAGACACAGGCCTGAAAAACACTGAAGCTTTCTTT.

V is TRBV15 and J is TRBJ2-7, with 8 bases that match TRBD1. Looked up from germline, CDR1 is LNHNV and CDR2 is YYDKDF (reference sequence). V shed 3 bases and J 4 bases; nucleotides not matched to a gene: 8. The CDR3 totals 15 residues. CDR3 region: CATSSLQTGAYEQYF. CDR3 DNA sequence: TGTGCCACCAGCAGCCTCCAGACAGGGGCATACGAGCAGTACTTC.

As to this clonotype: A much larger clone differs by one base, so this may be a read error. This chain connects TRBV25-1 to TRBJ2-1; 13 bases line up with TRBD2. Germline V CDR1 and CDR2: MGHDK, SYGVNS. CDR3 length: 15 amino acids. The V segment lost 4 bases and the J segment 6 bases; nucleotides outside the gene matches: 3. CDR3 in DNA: TGTGCCAGCAGTGGGACTAGCGGGAGTGGCAATGAGCAGTTCTTC. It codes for CASSGTSGSGNEQFF.

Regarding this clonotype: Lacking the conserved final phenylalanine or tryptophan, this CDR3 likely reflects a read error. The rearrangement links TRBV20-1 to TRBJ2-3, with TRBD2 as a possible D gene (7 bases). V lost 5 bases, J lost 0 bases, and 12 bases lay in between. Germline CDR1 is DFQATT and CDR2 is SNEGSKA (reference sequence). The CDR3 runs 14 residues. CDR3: CSAEGGLSTDTQYS. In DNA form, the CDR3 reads TGCAGTGCTGAGGGGGGGCTAAGCACAGATACGCAGTATTCT.

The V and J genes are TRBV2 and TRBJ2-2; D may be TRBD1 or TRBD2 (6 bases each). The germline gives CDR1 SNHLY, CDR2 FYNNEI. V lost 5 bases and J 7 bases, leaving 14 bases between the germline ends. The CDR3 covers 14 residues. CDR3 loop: CASSTRGRSGELFF. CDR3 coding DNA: TGTGCCAGCAGTACACGGGGGCGGAGCGGGGAGCTGTTTTTT.

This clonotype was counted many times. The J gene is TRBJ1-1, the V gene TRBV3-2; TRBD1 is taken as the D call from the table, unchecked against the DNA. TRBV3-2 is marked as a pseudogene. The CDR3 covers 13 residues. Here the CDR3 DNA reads TGTGCCAGCAGCCAGTCGGGGGACACTGAAGCTTTCTTT. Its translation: CASSQSGDTEAFF.

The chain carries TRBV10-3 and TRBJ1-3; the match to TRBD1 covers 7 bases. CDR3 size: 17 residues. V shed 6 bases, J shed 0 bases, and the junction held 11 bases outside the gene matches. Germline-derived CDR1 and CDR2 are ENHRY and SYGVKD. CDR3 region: CAISAILGDSSGNTIYF. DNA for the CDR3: TGTGCCATCAGCGCCATTCTCGGGGACAGCTCTGGAAACACCATATATTTT.

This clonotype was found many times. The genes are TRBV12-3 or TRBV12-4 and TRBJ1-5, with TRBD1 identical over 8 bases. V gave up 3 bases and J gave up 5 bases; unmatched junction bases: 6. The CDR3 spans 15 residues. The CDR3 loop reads CASSLTGDQDQPQHF. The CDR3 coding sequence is TGTGCCAGCAGTTTGACAGGGGACCAAGATCAGCCCCAGCATTTT.

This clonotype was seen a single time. DNA for the CDR3: TGTGCCAGCAGCTTAGGGACTAGTCTTCACGAGCAGTACGTC. Protein product: CASSLGTSLHEQYV. The rearrangement uses TRBV7-8 and TRBJ2-7; 7 bases agree with TRBD2. Trimming cost V 1 base and J 5 bases; bases outside gene matches: 5. This CDR3 has 14 amino acids. The germline gives CDR1 SGHVS, CDR2 FQNEAQ.

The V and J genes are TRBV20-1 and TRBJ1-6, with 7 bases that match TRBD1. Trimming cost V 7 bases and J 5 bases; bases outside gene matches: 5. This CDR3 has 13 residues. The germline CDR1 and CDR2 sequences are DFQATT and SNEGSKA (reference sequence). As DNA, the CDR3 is TGCAGTGTCCGGGACAGCAATAATTCACCCCTCCACTTT. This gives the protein CSVRDSNNSPLHF.

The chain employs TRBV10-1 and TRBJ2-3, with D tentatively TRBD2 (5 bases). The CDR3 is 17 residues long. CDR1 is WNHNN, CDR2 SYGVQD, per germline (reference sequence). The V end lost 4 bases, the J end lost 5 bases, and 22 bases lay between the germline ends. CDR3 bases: TGCGCCAGCAGTGCTCCCCGGGATCTCTGGTCCAGAGATACGCAGTATTTT. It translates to CASSAPRDLWSRDTQYF.

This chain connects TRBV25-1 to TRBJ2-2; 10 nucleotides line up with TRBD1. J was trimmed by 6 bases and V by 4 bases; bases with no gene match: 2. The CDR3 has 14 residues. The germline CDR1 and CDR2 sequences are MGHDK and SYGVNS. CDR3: CASSAGTGAGELFF. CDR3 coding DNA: TGTGCCAGCAGTGCCGGGACAGGGGCCGGGGAGCTGTTTTTT.

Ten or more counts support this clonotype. CDR3 DNA: TGTGCCAGCAGTGAATTTAGCGGGAGCACAGATACGCAGTATTTT. Its translation is CASSEFSGSTDTQYF. The chain recombines TRBV6-1 with TRBJ2-3; 7 bases are shared with TRBD2. Germline-derived CDR1 and CDR2 are MNHNS and SASEGT. The length of the CDR3 is 15 residues. V trimming: 2 bases; J trimming: 0 bases; junction bases outside the gene matches: 2.

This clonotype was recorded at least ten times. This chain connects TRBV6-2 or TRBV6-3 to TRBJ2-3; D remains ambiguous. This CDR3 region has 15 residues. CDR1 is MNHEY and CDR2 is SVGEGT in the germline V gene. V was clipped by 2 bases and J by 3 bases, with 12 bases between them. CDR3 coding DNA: TGTGCCAGCAGTTACACGAACTCAAAAACAGATACGCAGTATTTT. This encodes CASSYTNSKTDTQYF.

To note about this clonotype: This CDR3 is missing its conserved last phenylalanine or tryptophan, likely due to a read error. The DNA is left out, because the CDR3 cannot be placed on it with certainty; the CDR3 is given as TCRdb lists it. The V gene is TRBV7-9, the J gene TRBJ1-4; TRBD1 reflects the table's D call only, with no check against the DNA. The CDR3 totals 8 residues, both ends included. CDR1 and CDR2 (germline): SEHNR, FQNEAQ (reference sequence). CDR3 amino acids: CASTLQGV.

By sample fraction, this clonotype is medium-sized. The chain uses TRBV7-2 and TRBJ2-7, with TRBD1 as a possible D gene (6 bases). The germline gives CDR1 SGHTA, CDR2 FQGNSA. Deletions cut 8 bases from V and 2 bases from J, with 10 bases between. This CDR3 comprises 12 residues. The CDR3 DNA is TGTGCCAGCGGCGACAGGACCTACGAGCAGTACTTC. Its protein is CASGDRTYEQYF.

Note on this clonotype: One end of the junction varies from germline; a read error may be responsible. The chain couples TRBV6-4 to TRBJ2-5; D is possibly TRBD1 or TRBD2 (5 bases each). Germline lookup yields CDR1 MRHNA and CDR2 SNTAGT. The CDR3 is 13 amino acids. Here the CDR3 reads CASSDSDEGTQYF. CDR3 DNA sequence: TGTGCCAGCAGTGACTCAGACGAGGGGACCCAGTACTTT.

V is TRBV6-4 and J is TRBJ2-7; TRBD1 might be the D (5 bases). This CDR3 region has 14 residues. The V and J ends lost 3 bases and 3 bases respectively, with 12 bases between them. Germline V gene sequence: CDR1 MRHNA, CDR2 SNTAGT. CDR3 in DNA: TGTGCCAGCAGTGAGGCAGGGTTAGTCTACGAGCAGTACTTC. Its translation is CASSEAGLVYEQYF.

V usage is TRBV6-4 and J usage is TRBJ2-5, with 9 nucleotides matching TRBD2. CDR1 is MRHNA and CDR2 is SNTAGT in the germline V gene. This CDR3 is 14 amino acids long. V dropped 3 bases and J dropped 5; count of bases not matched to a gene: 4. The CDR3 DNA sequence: TGTGCCAGCAGTGAAGCGGGAGGTCTGGAGACCCAGTACTTC. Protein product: CASSEAGGLETQYF.

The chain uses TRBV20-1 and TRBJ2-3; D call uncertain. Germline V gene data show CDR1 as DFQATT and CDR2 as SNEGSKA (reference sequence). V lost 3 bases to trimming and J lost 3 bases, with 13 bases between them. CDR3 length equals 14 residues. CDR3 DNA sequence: TGCAGTGCTAGTCCTAACGCCGGGACAGATACGCAGTATTTT. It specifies CSASPNAGTDTQYF.

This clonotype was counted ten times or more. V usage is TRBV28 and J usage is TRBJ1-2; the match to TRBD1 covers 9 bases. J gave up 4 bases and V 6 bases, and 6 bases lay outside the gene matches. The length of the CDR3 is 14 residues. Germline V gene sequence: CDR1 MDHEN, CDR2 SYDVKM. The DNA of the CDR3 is TGTGCCAGCAGACCCTCGGACAGGGGCTATGGCTACACCTTC. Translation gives CASRPSDRGYGYTF.

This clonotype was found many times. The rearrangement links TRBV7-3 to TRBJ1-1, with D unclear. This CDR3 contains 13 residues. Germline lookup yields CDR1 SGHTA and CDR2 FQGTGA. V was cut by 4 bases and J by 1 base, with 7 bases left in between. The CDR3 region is CASSSQANTEAFF. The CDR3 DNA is TGTGCCAGCAGCTCACAAGCGAACACTGAAGCTTTCTTT.

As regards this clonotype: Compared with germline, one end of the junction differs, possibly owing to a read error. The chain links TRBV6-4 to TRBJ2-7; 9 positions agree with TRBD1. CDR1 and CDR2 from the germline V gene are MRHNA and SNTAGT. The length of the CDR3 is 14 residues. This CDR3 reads CASRPGQGSYEQYF. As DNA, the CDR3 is TGTGCCAGCAGGCCGGGACAGGGATCCTATGAGCAGTACTTC.

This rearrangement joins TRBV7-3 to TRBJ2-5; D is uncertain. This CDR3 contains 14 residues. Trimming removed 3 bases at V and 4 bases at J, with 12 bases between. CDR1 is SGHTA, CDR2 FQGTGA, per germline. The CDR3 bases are TGTGCCAGCAGCTTGGGCGGTACAGTAGAGACCCAGTACTTC. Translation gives CASSLGGTVETQYF.

In DNA form, the CDR3 reads TGCGCCAGCAGGGCGGGACAGGGCCCTTCACCCCTCCACTTT. Translating gives CASRAGQGPSPLHF. The chain has TRBV5-1 and TRBJ1-6; 9 bases align to TRBD1. The CDR3 totals 14 residues. The V segment lost 5 bases and the J segment 9 bases; nucleotides outside the gene matches: 6. CDR1 SGHRS and CDR2 YFSETQ come from the germline V gene.